This entry lists 8 T cell receptor beta chains sequenced from one sample in a study of T cell repertoires in cytomegalovirus infection. The antigens of these receptors remain unknown. TCRdb analysed the reads with MiXCR anew, one entry per CDR3 protein. The table includes 45,000 to 75,000 distinct CDR3 sequences, roughly a third detected once. Material: PBMCs, sequenced either directly or after in vitro stimulation (not recorded which). The receptors come from a human donor in good health (CMV status not recorded). Some clones in this sample may be carry-over from other donors' samples.

The chain combines TRBV4-1 with TRBJ1-6; D is uncertain. Germline loops: CDR1 MGHRA, CDR2 YSYEKL. Trimming stripped 0 bases from V and 2 bases from J, with 8 bases between. The CDR3 is made up of 16 amino acids. DNA of the CDR3: TGCGCCAGCAGCCAAGATCGCGGGCCCTATAATTCACCCCTCCACTTT. The encoded protein is CASSQDRGPYNSPLHF.

This rearrangement joins TRBV12-3 or TRBV12-4 to TRBJ2-5, with D possibly TRBD2 on 6 matching bases. The CDR3 is made up of 14 amino acids. Trimming removed 7 bases at V and 2 bases at J, with 14 bases between. The CDR3 DNA sequence: TGTGCCAGCACCCGCGGGGCAGCTCAAGAGACCCAGTACTTC. Encoded protein: CASTRGAAQETQYF.

This clonotype has ten or more counts. The rearrangement uses TRBV12-3 or TRBV12-4 and TRBJ1-5, with D possibly TRBD1 on 5 matching bases. Trimming cost V 5 bases and J 1 base, with 12 bases left between them. The CDR3 extends over 15 amino acids. CDR3 in DNA: TGTGCCAGCAGTGCACGGACACGCAGCAATCAGCCCCAGCATTTT. Amino acid sequence: CASSARTRSNQPQHF.

In DNA, the CDR3 is TGTGCCACCAGCAGAATCCGCGGGTTTGGCACTGAAGCTTTCTTT. This encodes CATSRIRGFGTEAFF. The chain recombines TRBV15 with TRBJ1-1; D remains unclear. V lost 2 bases and J lost 4, with 14 bases in between. The germline V gene encodes CDR1 LNHNV and CDR2 YYDKDF (reference sequence). This CDR3 contains 15 residues.

V is TRBV19 and J is TRBJ2-1; D possibly uses TRBD1 or TRBD2 (5 bases each). CDR3 length: 14 residues. The ends were cut back, 3 bases at V and 1 base at J, with 7 bases in the middle. Per the germline V gene, CDR1 is LNHDA and CDR2 is SQIVND (reference sequence). The CDR3 DNA is TGTGCCAGTAGTATTGGGGGTTCCTACAATGAGCAGTTCTTC. Encoded protein: CASSIGGSYNEQFF.

This clonotype was recorded many times. DNA for the CDR3: TGTGCCAGCAGCTTATATTTGTTGGCAGGCGATAGCAATCAGCCCCAGCATTTT. This codes for CASSLYLLAGDSNQPQHF. This chain joins TRBV7-2 and TRBJ1-5, with D unclear. The CDR3 length is 18 residues. Trimming removed 2 bases at V and 0 bases at J, with 17 bases between. Germline V CDR1 and CDR2: SGHTA, FQGNSA. The whole variable domain, remainder taken from reference TRBV7-2 and TRBJ1-5, is GAGVSQSPSNKVTEKGKDVELRCDPISGHTALYWYRQSLGQGLEFLIYFQGNSAPDKSGLPSDRFSAERTGGSVSTLTIQRTQQEDSAVYLCASSLYLLAGDSNQPQHFGDGTRLSIL.

This clonotype was observed a few times. The rearrangement uses TRBV20-1 and TRBJ2-1; a possible D gene is TRBD2 (5 bases). The germline V gene encodes CDR1 DFQATT and CDR2 SNEGSKA (reference sequence). V dropped 2 bases and J dropped 1 base, with 15 bases sitting between them. The CDR3 loop spans 16 amino acids. CDR3 DNA sequence: TGCAGTGCTAGACCCCTAGCACCGGAGTCCTACAATGAGCAGTTCTTC. Residues: CSARPLAPESYNEQFF.

The chain combines TRBV20-1 with TRBJ2-1, with 12 bases that match TRBD2. The CDR3 length is 14 residues. From germline, CDR1 is DFQATT and CDR2 SNEGSKA (reference sequence). The V and J ends lost 5 bases and 4 bases, in that order; junction bases with no gene match: 3. DNA for the CDR3: TGCAGTGCTTCGACTAGCGGGAGATACAATGAGCAGTTCTTC. This sequence encodes CSASTSGRYNEQFF.